These 18 T cell receptor beta chains were all obtained from the same sample, sequenced in a study of cytomegalovirus exposure and HLA in healthy donors. The PCR employed 60 Vbeta primers together with 13 Jbeta primers. Sequenced by immunoSEQ multiplex PCR; TCRdb stores in-frame clones only, minus some. The sample records about 200,000 clones, just over 75% being singletons. Sequences were obtained from PBMCs. These receptors all stem from a man between 25 and 39 years old in good health and CMV-seronegative.

The chain combines TRBV28 with TRBJ1-4; D is uncertain. V lost 6 bases and J 7 bases, leaving 18 bases between the germline ends. This CDR3 is built from 15 residues. Per the germline V gene, CDR1 is MDHEN and CDR2 is SYDVKM. The CDR3 loop reads CASSERRALSEKLFF. CDR3 DNA sequence: TGTGCCAGCAGCGAGAGGAGGGCCCTTAGTGAAAAACTGTTTTTT.

This clone has a handful of counts. The CDR3 sequence is CASSSSGGGTIYF. CDR3 DNA: TGTGCCAGCAGCTCCAGTGGGGGGGGGACCATATATTTT. The chain links TRBV7-3 to TRBJ1-3; TRBD1 might be the D (5 bases). This CDR3 spans 13 amino acids. V shed 4 bases and J shed 10 bases, with 14 bases lying between them. Germline assignment: CDR1 SGHTA and CDR2 FQGTGA.

This clone was observed a few times. V and J are TRBV27 and TRBJ2-7, with D maybe TRBD2 (6 bases). Germline assignment: CDR1 MNHEY and CDR2 SMNVEV (reference sequence). V lost 4 bases and J lost 2, with 9 bases in between. The CDR3 runs 13 residues. The CDR3, as DNA: TGTGCCAGCAGTTGGGGACTCCCCTACGAGCAGTACTTC. It codes for CASSWGLPYEQYF.

V usage is TRBV18 and J usage is TRBJ2-2, with TRBD1 identical over 8 bases. The V gene's germline CDR1 is KGHSH and CDR2 LQKENI. The CDR3 consists of 17 residues. Trimming took 1 base from V and 7 from J; bases not matched to a gene: 11. In DNA, the CDR3 is TGTGCCAGCTCACCACGATGGACAGGGAATAGAATCGGGGAGCTGTTTTTT. Encoded protein: CASSPRWTGNRIGELFF.

This chain connects TRBV9 to TRBJ1-5; D is perhaps TRBD1 (6 bases). The CDR3 contains 11 residues. Germline assignment: CDR1 SGDLS and CDR2 YYNGEE. Trimming removed 7 bases from V and 7 bases from J, with 9 bases in between. The CDR3 reads CASGRGQPQHF. Here the CDR3 DNA reads TGTGCCAGCGGCAGGGGACAGCCCCAGCATTTT.

The chain employs TRBV7-3 and TRBJ2-2; 15 bases match TRBD2. Germline V gives CDR1 SGHTA, CDR2 FQGTGA. With 2 bases clipped from V and 2 bases from J, the junction kept 6 bases outside the gene matches. This CDR3 comprises 19 residues. CDR3 DNA: TGTGCCAGCAGCTTACCGAGGGGACTAGCGGGAGGCAACACCGGGGAGCTGTTTTTT. The encoded protein is CASSLPRGLAGGNTGELFF.

V is TRBV29-1 and J is TRBJ2-1; D unresolved. The V gene's germline CDR1 is SQVTM and CDR2 ANQGSEA. The CDR3 spans 14 residues. V was cut by 8 bases and J by 1 base, with 15 bases left in between. The CDR3 nucleotides are TGCAGCCCCCCTCCGGAGTCTTCCTACAATGAGCAGTTCTTC. This encodes CSPPPESSYNEQFF.

The V gene is TRBV29-1, the J gene TRBJ1-2, with TRBD1 identical over 8 bases. The V gene's germline CDR1 is SQVTM and CDR2 ANQGSEA. CDR3 length equals 12 residues. V was pared by 3 bases and J by 6 bases, with 3 bases of the junction left unmatched. CDR3 nucleotide sequence: TGCAGCGTTGATGGACAGGGTGATGGCTACACCTTC. Translated: CSVDGQGDGYTF.

The chain uses TRBV7-9 and TRBJ1-2; D is possibly TRBD1 (6 bases). The CDR3 is 13 residues long. From germline, CDR1 is SEHNR and CDR2 FQNEAQ (reference sequence). V lost 3 bases, J lost 3 bases, and 8 bases lay in between. Written as DNA, the CDR3 is TGTGCCAGCAGCTTTGCAGGGGACTATGGCTACACCTTC. Translated: CASSFAGDYGYTF. Using reference TRBV7-9 and TRBJ1-2 for the parts outside the CDR3, the full variable domain is DTGVSQNPRHKITKRGQNVTFRCDPISEHNRLYWYRQTLGQGPEFLTYFQNEAQLEKSRLLSDRFSAERPKGSFSTLEIQRTEQGDSAMYLCASSFAGDYGYTFGSGTRLTVV.

In its sample, this clone was seen a few times. CDR3 nucleotides: TGTGCCAGCAGCCGGACTAGCGGCGCCACAGATACGCAGTATTTT. This gives the protein CASSRTSGATDTQYF. The gene calls are TRBV7-6 and TRBJ2-3, with TRBD2 matching 10 bases. CDR1 and CDR2 from the germline V gene are SGHVS and FNYEAQ. Losses at the gene ends were 5 bases for V and 2 bases for J; bases not matched to a gene: 4. The CDR3 totals 15 residues.

J is TRBJ2-3 and V is TRBV6-5; tentative D call: TRBD2 (6 bases). Germline CDR1 and CDR2: MNHEY and SVGAGI. Trimming took 2 bases from V and 2 from J, leaving 11 bases between them. The CDR3 contains 15 residues. The CDR3 region has the DNA TGTGCCAGCAGTTACCGGGTAGCGGACACAGATACGCAGTATTTT. It encodes CASSYRVADTDTQYF.

The V and J genes are TRBV2 and TRBJ1-4; D is unclear. CDR1 and CDR2 from the germline V gene are SNHLY and FYNNEI. V lost 7 bases, J lost 5 bases, and 8 bases lay in between. CDR3 size: 12 residues. The CDR3: CASKAGNEKLFF. In DNA, the CDR3 is TGTGCCAGCAAGGCCGGGAATGAAAAACTGTTTTTT.

The V and J genes are TRBV5-5 and TRBJ2-7; TRBD1 matches at 10 bases. Germline V gene sequence: CDR1 SGHKS, CDR2 YYEKEE (reference sequence). The ends lost 4 bases at V and 3 bases at J; junction bases unmatched: 4. CDR3 size: 14 residues. DNA for the CDR3: TGTGCCAGCAGCCCAGGACAGGGGGTCTACGAGCAGTACTTC. Amino acid sequence: CASSPGQGVYEQYF.

The V gene is TRBV5-1, the J gene TRBJ2-2; the match to TRBD2 covers 11 bases. Per the germline V gene, CDR1 is SGHRS and CDR2 is YFSETQ. After removal of 5 bases from V and 1 base from J, the junction contained 1 base not matched to a gene. The CDR3 consists of 15 residues. The CDR3 spells CASRLAGGNTGELFF. The CDR3 DNA sequence: TGCGCCAGCAGGCTAGCGGGAGGGAACACCGGGGAGCTGTTTTTT.

This clone was seen only once. A read error may account for a junction end that differs from germline. V is TRBV6-1 and J is TRBJ2-1; TRBD2 is a possible D gene (5 bases). Germline V gene data show CDR1 as MNHNS and CDR2 as SASEGT. The CDR3 loop spans 15 amino acids. The CDR3 sequence is CVSSARLPSYNEQFF. The CDR3, as DNA: TGTGTCAGCAGTGCCCGACTACCCTCATACAATGAGCAGTTCTTC.

CDR3 DNA: TGTGCCAGCAGCTTTAGCGGGCAGAAGGACAATGAGCAGTTCTTC. This gives the protein CASSFSGQKDNEQFF. The rearrangement links TRBV7-2 to TRBJ2-1; 7 positions match TRBD2. This CDR3 has 15 residues. The V gene's germline CDR1 is SGHTA and CDR2 FQGNSA. Trimming cost V 3 bases and J 5 bases; bases outside gene matches: 7.

This clone was observed a few times. The chain is built from TRBV2 and TRBJ1-1, with a possible D match to TRBD1 (6 bases). The CDR3 is 13 amino acids. The V gene's germline CDR1 is SNHLY and CDR2 FYNNEI. Deletions cut 2 bases from V and 5 bases from J, with 9 bases between. CDR3 amino acids: CASSERGQTEAFF. The CDR3 DNA follows: TGTGCCAGCAGTGAACGGGGACAAACTGAAGCTTTCTTT. Supplemented by reference TRBV2 and TRBJ1-1, the full variable domain reads EPEVTQTPSHQVTQMGQEVILRCVPISNHLYFYWYRQILGQKVEFLVSFYNNEISEKSEIFDDQFSVERPDGSNFTLKIRSTKLEDSAMYFCASSERGQTEAFFGQGTRLTVV.

This clone was seen only a few times. This sequence joins TRBV6-1 and TRBJ2-5; a weak D match, TRBD1 (7 bases). Looked up from germline, CDR1 is MNHNS and CDR2 is SASEGT. The CDR3 is made up of 15 amino acids. The V gene lost 6 bases and the J gene lost 3 bases, with 17 bases spanning the gap. The CDR3 nucleotides are TGTGCCAGCAGCCGCCCGACAGGGAGGAAAGAGACCCAGTACTTC. Translated, it gives CASSRPTGRKETQYF.